This passage covers 15 T cell receptor beta chains from one sample sequenced in a study of cytomegalovirus exposure and HLA in healthy donors. 60 Vbeta and 13 Jbeta primers were used in PCR. Clones were sequenced by immunoSEQ multiplex PCR, and TCRdb holds only the in-frame ones, with some missing. Here the sample spans 110,000 to 150,000 clones, about 80% being singletons. The specimen was PBMCs. The receptors originated from a man between 35 and 55 years old in good health and CMV-seropositive.

CDR3 nucleotide sequence: TGTGCCAGCAGCGCGCCCTTAAACAGGGGTTTAGTGGGCTACACCTTC. Translated, it gives CASSAPLNRGLVGYTF. The chain employs TRBV9 and TRBJ1-2; 7 bases map to TRBD1. The V segment lost 3 bases and the J segment 8 bases; nucleotides outside the gene matches: 16. CDR3 length: 16 residues. CDR1 and CDR2 from the germline V gene are SGDLS and YYNGEE. The full variable domain, rest sourced from reference TRBV9 and TRBJ1-2, is DSGVTQTPKHLITATGQRVTLRCSPRSGDLSVYWYQQSLDQGLQFLIQYYNGEERAKGNILERFSAQQFPDLHSELNLSSLELGDSALYFCASSAPLNRGLVGYTFGSGTRLTVV.

The chain uses TRBV13 and TRBJ2-1, with D perhaps TRBD2 (5 bases). The germline CDR1 and CDR2 sequences are PRHDT and FYEKMQ (reference sequence). The CDR3 is made up of 12 amino acids. V lost 9 bases to trimming and J lost 4 bases, with 10 bases between them. The CDR3 region is CASGSSYNEQFF. The DNA for the CDR3 is TGTGCCAGTGGGAGCTCGTACAATGAGCAGTTCTTC.

V gene TRBV5-5 combines with J gene TRBJ2-7; 9 bases agree with TRBD1. V shed 4 bases and J 6 bases; nucleotides not matched to a gene: 17. Looked up from germline, CDR1 is SGHKS and CDR2 is YYEKEE (reference sequence). This CDR3 has 17 amino acids. The CDR3 bases are TGTGCCAGCAGCCGGGTGCCCCCCGGGACAGGGCCCCGCGAGCAGTACTTC. Its translation: CASSRVPPGTGPREQYF.

This chain uses TRBV10-3 with TRBJ2-1; a weak D match, TRBD2 (5 bases). Germline CDR1 reads ENHRY; CDR2 reads SYGVKD. V lost 11 bases and J lost 2, with 7 bases in between. The CDR3 is 11 amino acids. CDR3 in DNA: TGTGCCGCCGGGACCTACAATGAGCAGTTCTTC. Residues: CAAGTYNEQFF.

The chain links TRBV5-1 to TRBJ2-3; 12 bases are shared with TRBD2. This CDR3 is built from 15 residues. After removal of 6 bases from V and 5 bases from J, the junction contained 7 bases not matched to a gene. The germline V gene encodes CDR1 SGHRS and CDR2 YFSETQ. The CDR3 DNA reads TGCGCCAGCAAGACTAGCGGGGGAATAGAAGATACGCAGTATTTT. Its protein is CASKTSGGIEDTQYF.

The chain carries TRBV2 and TRBJ1-4; no clear D gene. The V gene's germline CDR1 is SNHLY and CDR2 FYNNEI. There are 15 residues in the CDR3. V gave up 5 bases and J gave up 7 bases, with 17 bases separating them. This CDR3 is CASSPLPGLGEKLFF. As DNA, the CDR3 is TGTGCCAGCAGTCCCCTCCCGGGTCTAGGTGAAAAACTGTTTTTT.

The V call is TRBV11-3, the J call TRBJ2-7, with 8 bases identical to TRBD1. V lost 1 base, J lost 3 bases, and 5 bases stayed unmatched. The CDR3 totals 15 residues. CDR1 and CDR2 from the germline V gene are SGHNT and YENEEA. The CDR3 DNA is TGTGCCAGCAGCTTAGCAGGGGGCGATTTCTACGAGCAGTACTTC. It translates to CASSLAGGDFYEQYF.

The chain carries TRBV29-1 and TRBJ2-1, with D maybe TRBD2 (5 bases). This CDR3 contains 13 residues. The germline CDR1 and CDR2 sequences are SQVTM and ANQGSEA. The chain's CDR3 is CTATGSGDNEQFF. CDR3 DNA: TGCACCGCCACGGGATCCGGGGATAATGAGCAGTTCTTC.

The gene calls are TRBV7-3 and TRBJ2-1, with 9 positions matching TRBD2. Germline V gene data show CDR1 as SGHTA and CDR2 as FQGTGA. V shed 1 base and J 6 bases; nucleotides not matched to a gene: 4. CDR3 length: 15 amino acids. The chain's CDR3 is CASSLIAGALNEQFF. In DNA form, the CDR3 reads TGTGCCAGCAGCTTAATAGCGGGAGCGCTCAATGAGCAGTTCTTC.

The chain is built from TRBV12-5 and TRBJ1-2; D ambiguous. The CDR3 is made up of 12 amino acids. In germline, CDR1 is LGHNT, CDR2 FRNRAP. The V gene lost 2 bases and the J gene lost 8 bases, with 9 bases spanning the gap. CDR3 region: CASGLNLSGYTF. CDR3 DNA sequence: TGTGCTAGTGGTTTGAACCTTAGCGGCTACACCTTC.

The genes are TRBV19 and TRBJ1-1, with TRBD1 matching over 8 bases. This CDR3 is built from 17 residues. Germline V lookup: CDR1 LNHDA, CDR2 SQIVND (reference sequence). The V segment lost 3 bases and the J segment 1 base; nucleotides outside the gene matches: 10. CDR3 coding DNA: TGTGCCAGTAGTATTCGCGGACAGGGCGTAAAGAACACTGAAGCTTTCTTT. Translation gives CASSIRGQGVKNTEAFF.

The chain is built from TRBV7-8 and TRBJ2-2; 8 positions match TRBD2. This CDR3 has 16 amino acids. CDR1 and CDR2 (germline): SGHVS, FQNEAQ. Unmatched junction bases numbered 10, after V lost 5 bases and J lost 5 bases. CDR3 bases: TGTGCCAGCAGCGTGAAGCGGGGGCCAGTTACCGGGGAGCTGTTTTTT. Its translation is CASSVKRGPVTGELFF.

V gene TRBV4-3 combines with J gene TRBJ2-7; TRBD2 matches at 12 bases. The V segment lost 4 bases and the J segment 3 bases; nucleotides outside the gene matches: 7. There are 16 residues in the CDR3. Germline assignment: CDR1 LGHNA and CDR2 YSLEER. The CDR3 loop reads CASSPSPSGGDYEQYF. CDR3 DNA sequence: TGCGCCAGCAGCCCTTCCCCTAGCGGGGGGGACTACGAGCAGTACTTC.

The chain joins TRBV7-9 to TRBJ1-1; D unresolved. Germline V gene lookup returns CDR1 SEHNR and CDR2 FQNEAQ (reference sequence). CDR3 length: 14 amino acids. Trimming pared 6 bases from V and 1 base from J, leaving 12 bases between. CDR3 coding DNA: TGTGCCAGCAGTTCTAAGAACTCGAACACTGAAGCTTTCTTT. Its translation is CASSSKNSNTEAFF.

The chain uses TRBV9 and TRBJ2-1, with a weak D call TRBD2 (6 bases). Trimming cost V 4 bases and J 4 bases, with 15 bases left between them. CDR3 length: 15 residues. CDR1 and CDR2 (germline): SGDLS, YYNGEE. The CDR3 protein is CASSSSPGTYNEQFF. The DNA of the CDR3 is TGTGCCAGCAGCTCTAGCCCCGGGACTTACAATGAGCAGTTCTTC. The variable domain in full, completed from reference TRBV9 and TRBJ2-1, reads DSGVTQTPKHLITATGQRVTLRCSPRSGDLSVYWYQQSLDQGLQFLIQYYNGEERAKGNILERFSAQQFPDLHSELNLSSLELGDSALYFCASSSSPGTYNEQFFGPGTRLTVL.